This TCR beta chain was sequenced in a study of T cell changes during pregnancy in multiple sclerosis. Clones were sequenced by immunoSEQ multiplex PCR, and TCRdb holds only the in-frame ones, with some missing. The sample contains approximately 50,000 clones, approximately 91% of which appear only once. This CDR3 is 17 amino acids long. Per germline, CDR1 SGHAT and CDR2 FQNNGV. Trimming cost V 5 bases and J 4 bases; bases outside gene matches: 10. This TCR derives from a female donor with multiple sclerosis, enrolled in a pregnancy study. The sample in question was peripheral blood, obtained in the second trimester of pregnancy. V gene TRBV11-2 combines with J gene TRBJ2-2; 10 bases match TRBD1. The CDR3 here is CASSLSTGGFGTGELFF. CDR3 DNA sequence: TGTGCCAGCAGCCTTTCGACAGGGGGCTTCGGCACCGGGGAGCTGTTTTTT. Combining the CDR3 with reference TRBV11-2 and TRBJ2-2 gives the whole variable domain EAGVAQSPRYKIIEKRQSVAFWCNPISGHATLYWYQQILGQGPKLLIQFQNNGVVDDSQLPKDRFSAERLKGVDSTLKIQPAKLEDSAVYLCASSLSTGGFGTGELFFGEGSRLTVL.